This entry features one T cell receptor beta chain sequence. What it binds is unknown. Both 60 Vbeta primers and 13 Jbeta primers went into the PCR. Libraries were prepared by immunoSEQ multiplex PCR; TCRdb keeps only in-frame clonotypes and omits some of them. This sample's table reports 100,000 to 150,000 clones. This sample was included in a study of cytomegalovirus exposure and HLA in healthy donors. General study results and limits: Productive status was seen about 90% or about 30% of the time for most TCR beta V segments in an earlier analysis. It was taken for granted in presence/absence analyses that sequencing depth across donors was roughly uniform.

Samples came from healthy bone marrow donors. Donors showed nominal health when sampled, although they likely had unrecorded immune exposures. The sequence was collected from a man aged 18 to 29 in good health and CMV-seronegative. The sequenced sample was PBMCs.

In DNA form, the CDR3 reads TGTGCCAGCCTCGCAGATAGCGGGCCATCGAACACCGGGGAGCTGTTTTTT. Amino acid sequence: CASLADSGPSNTGELFF. The J gene is TRBJ2-2, the V gene TRBV7-3; 7 nucleotides agree with TRBD2. J lost 0 bases, V lost 8 bases, and 12 bases had no gene match. This CDR3 contains 17 residues. Germline assignment: CDR1 SGHTA and CDR2 FQGTGA. The full variable domain, its missing parts supplied by reference TRBV7-3 and TRBJ2-2, is GAGVSQTPSNKVTEKGKYVELRCDPISGHTALYWYRQSLGQGPEFLIYFQGTGAADDSGLPNDRFFAVRPEGSVSTLKIQRTERGDSAVYLCASLADSGPSNTGELFFGEGSRLTVL.